This T cell receptor (beta chain) was documented in a study of OX40 agonist ivuxolimab in advanced cancers. Study context: With a range of about 20 to 79, age averaged roughly 60 years, and 75% to 90% were male.

Trimming removed 5 bases from V and 13 bases from J; junction bases left unmatched: 6. Per the germline V gene, CDR1 is MRHNA and CDR2 is SNTAGT. The CDR3 sequence is 12 residues long. Produced via immunoSEQ multiplex PCR; TCRdb's table is partial and in-frame only. The table includes just under 65,000 clones, 81% detected once. The V gene is TRBV6-4, the J gene TRBJ2-1; 9 nucleotides agree with TRBD2. Sequencing used CD4+ or CD8+ T cells sorted from blood, obtained in a trial of the OX40 agonist ivuxolimab. The clonotype was recovered from an adult with an advanced solid tumor such as melanoma, head and neck, liver or kidney cancer. The CDR3 nucleotides read TGTGCCAGCAGTCGAAGCGGGGGGCGTCAGTTCTTC. This codes for CASSRSGGRQFF.